Sequencing of this TCR beta chain was carried out in a study of beta chain features in type 1 diabetes (dated by TCRdb to 2016 to 2018). Study-wide context: No differences in mean age, gender distribution, total cell number or subset yield were found between patients and healthy donors. A total of just under 110,000,000 sorted cells were examined across all samples, and RNA yield correlated strongly with the number of cells per subset. In the study, TCRB repertoires of sorted circulating CD4+ T cell subsets from recently diagnosed type 1 diabetes patients were compared with those of matched healthy donors. Regulatory and stem cell-like memory subsets were obtained from only 8 patients and roughly 8 healthy donors, while naive and central memory subsets were obtained from all 30 or so donors.

Counted from cysteine to phenylalanine, this CDR3 has 14 amino acids. The kept DNA is CDR3 alone, 42 bases in frame from the first base. Based on the germline V gene, the CDR1 and CDR2 sequences are SGHVS and FNYEAQ. Here V drops 5 bases and J drops 0 bases, and the junction holds 3 bases not matched to any gene. A single peripheral blood draw of about 116 mL on average was collected from each donor into heparinised tubes. A BD FACSAria II was used to sort naive, central memory, regulatory and stem cell-like memory CD4+ T cells with a panel that included CD45RO, CCR7, CD25, CD127, CD95 and CD27. Every sorted population had a purity above 98%. Right away, PBMCs were isolated by Lymphoprep density gradient centrifugation and were stained directly, with no culture step. Samples were stained and sorted in pairs, with one healthy donor and one patient per experiment, so that batch effects were minimized.

On this clone: Its antigen remains unidentified. A much larger clone differs by one base, so this may be a read error.

The entire isolated RNA was reverse transcribed using the High Capacity cDNA Reverse Transcription Kit, and thus expressed TCRB transcripts were sequenced. Deep immunoSEQ sequencing was applied to naive, central memory and regulatory T cell samples, giving an average of roughly 3.5 million total reads per sample. Sorted cells were lysed in RLT buffer and RNA was extracted with DNase-treated RNeasy Micro or Mini kits, depending on cell number. To prevent cross-contamination, each cell subset was processed individually, whereas patient and healthy donor samples were processed jointly. Using the immunoSEQ multiplex PCR, TCRB sequences were amplified from cDNA into 87-bp fragments spanning the CDR3 region. Amplicons were sequenced on the Illumina HiSeq platform. The authors processed their data as follows. Synthetic template baselines were used to correct PCR bias computationally, reads within Hamming distance 2 were collapsed together, and singletons that could not be merged were discarded. Reads were aligned to IMGT to assign V, D and J genes, CDR3 length, and insertions or deletions at six rearrangement sites. Within each subset, clonotype counts were normalized to the number of sorted cells before true diversity and Gini coefficients were calculated with the tcR R package. The overlap coefficient, calculated on TCRB nucleotide sequences, was used to measure repertoire sharing. Out-of-frame TCRB sequences from naive cells were analyzed to stand in for the pre-selection repertoire. What TCRdb holds here is the immuneACCESS table cut down to in-frame rearrangements. Part of the clones is not present; checked against another copy, under half of the missing clones reflect an unresolved V gene, and the others are unexplained. D and trimming come from the DNA, and the V and J calls and clone size come from that table. In this sample the table shows about 650,000 clones, roughly an eighth of which occur a single time. The top ten hold more than 0.1% of the sample.

The study at large found these results: Because cDNA rather than genomic DNA was sequenced, highly expressing activated cells could have been over-represented, although no difference in activation and CD3 levels was found between groups. PCR may preferentially amplify shorter templates, but because patient and control samples were amplified and corrected together, any resulting skew would affect both groups equally. Fewer insertions and more nucleotide deletions at VDJ recombination sites were observed in patients with type 1 diabetes, implying thymic rearrangement abnormalities. Only small numbers of individuals were included in the HLA sub-analyses, which left unresolved whether HLA type had any influence on TCRB rearrangement. Type 1 diabetes patients showed a moderate but significant shortening of TCRB CDR3 length in all four CD4+ subsets. Naive, central memory and regulatory TCRB repertoires appeared to be more alike among patients than among healthy donors.

The clonotype comes from a man aged 25 to 40 with type 1 diabetes. This receptor chain uses TRBV7-6 and TRBJ1-2; TRBD1 fits 7 bases in the junction. The material sequenced was naive CD4+ T cells from blood. The cell subset or site tag for this specimen amounts to: true naive CD4+ T cells. The CDR3 loop reads CASSPGTANYGYTF. The nucleotide sequence is given as TGTGCCAGCAGCCCCGGGACAGCTAACTATGGCTACACCTTC.